This T cell receptor beta chain was obtained from a study of T cells in Graves' hyperthyroidism and ophthalmopathy. V lost 4 bases to trimming and J lost 7 bases, with 16 bases between them. This CDR3 region has 14 residues. CDR1 is MDHEN and CDR2 is SYDVKM in the germline V gene. Amplified TCR beta CDR3 regions derived from RNA transcripts. The study used the HTBI primer set for a first-round RT-PCR of the TCR CDR3. Each CDR3 protein gets one entry after TCRdb re-called the multiplex PCR reads with MiXCR. This sample yields a few hundred thousand distinct CDR3 sequences, of which under 15% are seen a single time; over 25% belongs to the top ten. This clonotype has at least ten counts.

This sequence was found in a woman under 40 with Graves' hyperthyroidism. Input material: blood. J is TRBJ1-1 and V is TRBV28; D is undetermined. The CDR3 loop reads CASSSDSLRNEAFF. CDR3 nucleotide sequence: TGTGCCAGCAGTTCTGACTCACTCAGAAATGAAGCTTTCTTT. The full variable domain, its missing parts supplied by reference TRBV28 and TRBJ1-1, is DVKVTQSSRYLVKRTGEKVFLECVQDMDHENMFWYRQDPGLGLRLIYFSYDVKMKEKGDIPEGYSVSREKKERFSLILESASTNQTSMYLCASSSDSLRNEAFFGQGTRLTVV.